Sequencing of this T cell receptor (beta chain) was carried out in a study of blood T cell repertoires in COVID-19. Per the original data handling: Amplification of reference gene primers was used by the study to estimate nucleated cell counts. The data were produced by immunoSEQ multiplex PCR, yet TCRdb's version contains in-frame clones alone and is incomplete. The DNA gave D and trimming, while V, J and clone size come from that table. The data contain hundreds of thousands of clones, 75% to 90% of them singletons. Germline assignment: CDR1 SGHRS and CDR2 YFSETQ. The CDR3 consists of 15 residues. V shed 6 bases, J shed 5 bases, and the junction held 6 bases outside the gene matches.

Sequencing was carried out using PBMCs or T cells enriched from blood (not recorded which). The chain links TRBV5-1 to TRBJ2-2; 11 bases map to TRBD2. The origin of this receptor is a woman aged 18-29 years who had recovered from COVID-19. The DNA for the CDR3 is TGCGCCAGCATCTTACTAGCGGGGGTGACCGGGGAGCTGTTTTTT. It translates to CASILLAGVTGELFF. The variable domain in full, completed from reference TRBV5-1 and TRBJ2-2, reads KAGVTQTPRYLIKTRGQQVTLSCSPISGHRSVSWYQQTPGQGLQFLFEYFSETQRNKGNFPGRFSGRQFSNSRSEMNVSTLELGDSALYLCASILLAGVTGELFFGEGSRLTVL.